The clone carrying this TCR beta chain has just one count. V was pared by 5 bases and J by 7 bases, with 8 bases of the junction left unmatched. CDR1 and CDR2 from the germline V gene are GTSNPN and SVGIG (reference sequence). This CDR3 has 14 residues. Both TCR beta VDJ combination and CDR3 sequence profiling were carried out. Genomic DNA was the template for this profiling. TCRdb ran MiXCR on the reads and lists one entry per CDR3 protein. This repertoire shows about 200,000 distinct CDR3 sequences, about 62% found once; its top ten account for about 60%. The record originates from a study of CD8+CD57+ T cells in acquired aplastic anemia. As for the study in general: DNA from sorted CD4+ and CD8+ cells averaged roughly 3.2 ug.

Individuals selected for sequencing had exhibited CD8+CD57+ cell expansion on flow cytometry. Severe acquired aplastic anemia was diagnosed in all patients. The chain is built from TRBV30 and TRBJ1-6, with TRBD1 matching 7 bases. This receptor was taken from a human donor with aplastic anemia. Sequencing used sorted CD4+, CD8+, or CD8+CD57+ T cells (not recorded which) from PBMCs. The CDR3 loop is CAWDHGTANSPLHF. The CDR3 bases are TGTGCCTGGGACCACGGGACAGCAAATTCACCCCTCCACTTT. Full variable domain (rest looked up from reference TRBV30 and TRBJ1-6): SQTIHQWPATLVQPVGSPLSLECTVEGTSNPNLYWYRQAAGRGLQLLFYSVGIGQISSEVPQNLSASRPQDRQFILSSKKLLLSDSGFYLCAWDHGTANSPLHFGNGTRLTVT.